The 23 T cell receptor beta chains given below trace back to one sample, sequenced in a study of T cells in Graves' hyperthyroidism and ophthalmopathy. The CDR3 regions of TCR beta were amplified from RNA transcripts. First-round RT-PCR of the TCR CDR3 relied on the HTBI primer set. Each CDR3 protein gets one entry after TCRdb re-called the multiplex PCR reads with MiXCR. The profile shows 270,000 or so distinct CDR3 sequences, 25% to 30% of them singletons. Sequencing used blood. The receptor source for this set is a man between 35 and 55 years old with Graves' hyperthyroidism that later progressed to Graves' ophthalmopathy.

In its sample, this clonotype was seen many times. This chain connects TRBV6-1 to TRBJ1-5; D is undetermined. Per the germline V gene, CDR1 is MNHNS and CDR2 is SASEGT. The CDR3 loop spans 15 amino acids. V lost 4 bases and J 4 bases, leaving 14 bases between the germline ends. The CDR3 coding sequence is TGTGCCAGCAGTGTCGACACAATAAGAAATCAGCCCCAGCATTTT. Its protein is CASSVDTIRNQPQHF.

For the CDR3, the DNA is TGTGCCACCAGTGATCCTTCGGCAGGGGGCCATCGGGGCTACACCTTC. Amino acid sequence: CATSDPSAGGHRGYTF. The J gene is TRBJ1-2, the V gene TRBV24-1, with TRBD1 matching 8 bases. This CDR3 comprises 16 residues. CDR1 and CDR2 (germline): KGHDR, SFDVKD. V lost 3 bases, J lost 8 bases, and 13 bases stayed unmatched.

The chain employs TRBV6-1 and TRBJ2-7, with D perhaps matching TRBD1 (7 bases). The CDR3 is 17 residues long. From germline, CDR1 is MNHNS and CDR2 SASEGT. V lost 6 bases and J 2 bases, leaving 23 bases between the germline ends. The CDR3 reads CASSFSRWGDRPYEQYF. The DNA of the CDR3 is TGTGCCAGCAGCTTTAGCCGCTGGGGGGACAGACCCTACGAGCAGTACTTC.

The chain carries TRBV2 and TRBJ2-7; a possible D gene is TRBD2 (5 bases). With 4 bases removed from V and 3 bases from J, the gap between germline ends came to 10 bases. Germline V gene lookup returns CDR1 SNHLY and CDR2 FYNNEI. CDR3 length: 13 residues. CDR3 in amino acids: CASSVKRSYEQYF. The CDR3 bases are TGTGCCAGCAGTGTTAAGCGGAGCTACGAGCAGTACTTC. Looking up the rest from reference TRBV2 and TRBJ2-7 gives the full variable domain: EPEVTQTPSHQVTQMGQEVILRCVPISNHLYFYWYRQILGQKVEFLVSFYNNEISEKSEIFDDQFSVERPDGSNFTLKIRSTKLEDSAMYFCASSVKRSYEQYFGPGTRLTVT.

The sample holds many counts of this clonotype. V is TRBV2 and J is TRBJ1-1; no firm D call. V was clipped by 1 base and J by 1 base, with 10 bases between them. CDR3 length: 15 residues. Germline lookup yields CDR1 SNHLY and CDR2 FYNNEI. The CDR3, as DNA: TGTGCCAGCAGTGAAGACTATAGGTGGAACACTGAAGCTTTCTTT. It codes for CASSEDYRWNTEAFF. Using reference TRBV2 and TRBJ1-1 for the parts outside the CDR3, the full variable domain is EPEVTQTPSHQVTQMGQEVILRCVPISNHLYFYWYRQILGQKVEFLVSFYNNEISEKSEIFDDQFSVERPDGSNFTLKIRSTKLEDSAMYFCASSEDYRWNTEAFFGQGTRLTVV.

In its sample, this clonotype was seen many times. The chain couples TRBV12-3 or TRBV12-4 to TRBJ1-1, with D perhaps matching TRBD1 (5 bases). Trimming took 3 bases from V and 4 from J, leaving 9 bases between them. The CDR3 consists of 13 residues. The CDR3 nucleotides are TGTGCCAGCAGTTTTCAGGGAAGCACTGAAGCTTTCTTT. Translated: CASSFQGSTEAFF.

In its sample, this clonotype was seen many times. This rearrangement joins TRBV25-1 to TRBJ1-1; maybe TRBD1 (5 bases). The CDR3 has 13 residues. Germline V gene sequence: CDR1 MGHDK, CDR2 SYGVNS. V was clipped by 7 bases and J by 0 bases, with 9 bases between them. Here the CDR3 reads CASMGQMNTEAFF. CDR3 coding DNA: TGTGCCAGCATGGGGCAGATGAACACTGAAGCTTTCTTT.

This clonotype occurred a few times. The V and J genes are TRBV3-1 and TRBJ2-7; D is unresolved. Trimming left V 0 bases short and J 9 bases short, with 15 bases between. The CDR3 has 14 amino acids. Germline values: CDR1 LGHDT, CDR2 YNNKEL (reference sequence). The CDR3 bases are TGTGCCAGCAGCCAAGATAGTACGACCCGGGCGCAGTACTTC. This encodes CASSQDSTTRAQYF.

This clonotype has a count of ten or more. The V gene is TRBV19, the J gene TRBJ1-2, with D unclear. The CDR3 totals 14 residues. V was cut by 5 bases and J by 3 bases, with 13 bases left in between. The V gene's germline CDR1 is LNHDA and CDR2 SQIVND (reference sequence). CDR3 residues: CASSPRGEYYGYTF. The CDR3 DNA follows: TGTGCCAGTAGTCCCCGGGGAGAGTACTATGGCTACACCTTC.

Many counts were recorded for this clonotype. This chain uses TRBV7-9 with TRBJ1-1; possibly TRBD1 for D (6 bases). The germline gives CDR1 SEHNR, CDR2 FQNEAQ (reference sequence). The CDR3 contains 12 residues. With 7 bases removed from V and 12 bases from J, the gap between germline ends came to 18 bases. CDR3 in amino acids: CASTERGEFPFF. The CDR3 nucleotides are TGTGCCAGCACCGAGAGGGGGGAGTTTCCTTTCTTT. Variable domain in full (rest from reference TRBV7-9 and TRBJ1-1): DTGVSQNPRHKITKRGQNVTFRCDPISEHNRLYWYRQTLGQGPEFLTYFQNEAQLEKSRLLSDRFSAERPKGSFSTLEIQRTEQGDSAMYLCASTERGEFPFFGQGTRLTVV.

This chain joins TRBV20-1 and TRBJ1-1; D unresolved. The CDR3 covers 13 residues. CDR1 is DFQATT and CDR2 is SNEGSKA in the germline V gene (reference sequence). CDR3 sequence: CSRPFRENTEAFF. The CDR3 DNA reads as TGCAGCCGACCATTCCGGGAGAACACTGAAGCTTTCTTT.

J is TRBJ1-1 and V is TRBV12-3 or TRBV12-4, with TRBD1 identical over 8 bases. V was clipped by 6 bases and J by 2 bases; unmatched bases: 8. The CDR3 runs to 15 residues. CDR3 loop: CASRRTGTANTEAFF. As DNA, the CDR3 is TGTGCCAGCAGACGGACAGGGACAGCCAACACTGAAGCTTTCTTT.

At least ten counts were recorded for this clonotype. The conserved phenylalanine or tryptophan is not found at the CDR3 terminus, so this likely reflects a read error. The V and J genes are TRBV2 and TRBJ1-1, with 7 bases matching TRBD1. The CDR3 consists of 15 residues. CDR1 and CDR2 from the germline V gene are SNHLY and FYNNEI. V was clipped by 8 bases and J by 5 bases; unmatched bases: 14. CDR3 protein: CASLFDEQGVTEAFL. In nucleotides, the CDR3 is TGTGCCAGCTTATTCGATGAGCAGGGGGTAACTGAAGCTTTCCTT.

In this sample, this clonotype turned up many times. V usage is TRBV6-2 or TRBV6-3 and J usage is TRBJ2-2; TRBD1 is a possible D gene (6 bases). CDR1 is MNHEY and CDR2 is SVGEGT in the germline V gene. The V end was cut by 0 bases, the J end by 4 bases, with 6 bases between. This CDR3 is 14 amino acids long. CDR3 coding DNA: TGTGCCAGCAGTTACTCGACAGGCACCGGGGAGCTGTTTTTT. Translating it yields CASSYSTGTGELFF.

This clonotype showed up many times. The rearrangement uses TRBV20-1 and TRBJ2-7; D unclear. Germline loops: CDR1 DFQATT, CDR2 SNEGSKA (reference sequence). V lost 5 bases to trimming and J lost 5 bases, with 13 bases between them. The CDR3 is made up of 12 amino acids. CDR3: CSAAGSRDEQYF. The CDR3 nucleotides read TGCAGTGCTGCCGGGTCCCGGGACGAGCAGTACTTC.

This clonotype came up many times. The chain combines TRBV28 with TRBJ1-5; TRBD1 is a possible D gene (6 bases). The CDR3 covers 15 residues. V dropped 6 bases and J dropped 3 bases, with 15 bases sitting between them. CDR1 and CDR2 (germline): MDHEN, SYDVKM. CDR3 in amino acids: CASSRDTGLNQPQHF. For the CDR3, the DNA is TGTGCCAGCAGCCGGGACACAGGGCTCAATCAGCCCCAGCATTTT.

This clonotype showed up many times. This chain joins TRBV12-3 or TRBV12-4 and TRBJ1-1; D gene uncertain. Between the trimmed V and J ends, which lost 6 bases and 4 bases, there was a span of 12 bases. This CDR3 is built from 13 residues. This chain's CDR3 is CASSPDLSTEAFF. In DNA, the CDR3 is TGTGCCAGCAGCCCCGATCTAAGCACTGAAGCTTTCTTT.

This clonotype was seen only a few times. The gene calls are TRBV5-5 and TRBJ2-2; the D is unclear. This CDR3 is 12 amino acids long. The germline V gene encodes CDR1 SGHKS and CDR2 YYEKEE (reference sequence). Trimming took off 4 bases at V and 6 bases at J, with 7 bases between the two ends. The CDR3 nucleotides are TGTGCCAGCAGCCGTAGGGCCGGGGAGCTGTTTTTT. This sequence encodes CASSRRAGELFF.

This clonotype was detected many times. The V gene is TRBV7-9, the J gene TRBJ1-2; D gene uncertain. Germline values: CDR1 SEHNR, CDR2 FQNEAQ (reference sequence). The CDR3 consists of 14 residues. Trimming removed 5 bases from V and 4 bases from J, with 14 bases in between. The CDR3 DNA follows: TGTGCCAGCAGCGACCCTGGACGGTTCTATGGCTACACCTTC. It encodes CASSDPGRFYGYTF.

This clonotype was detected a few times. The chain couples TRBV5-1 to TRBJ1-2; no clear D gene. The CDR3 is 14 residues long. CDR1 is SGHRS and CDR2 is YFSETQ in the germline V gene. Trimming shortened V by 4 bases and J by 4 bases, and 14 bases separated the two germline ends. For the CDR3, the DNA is TGCGCCAGCAGCGTACTCACAGAGTCCTATGGCTACACCTTC. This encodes CASSVLTESYGYTF.

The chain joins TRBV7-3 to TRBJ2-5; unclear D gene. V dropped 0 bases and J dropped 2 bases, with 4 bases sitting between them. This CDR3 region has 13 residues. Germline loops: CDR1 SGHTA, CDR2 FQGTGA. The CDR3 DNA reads TGTGCCAGCAGCTTAACCGATCAAGAGACCCAGTACTTC. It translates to CASSLTDQETQYF.

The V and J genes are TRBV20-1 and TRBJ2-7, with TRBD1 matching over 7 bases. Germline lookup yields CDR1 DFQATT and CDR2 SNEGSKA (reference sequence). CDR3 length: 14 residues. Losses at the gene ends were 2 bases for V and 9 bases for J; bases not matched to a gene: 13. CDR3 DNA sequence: TGCAGTGCTAGAACCCTGGGACAGTCTGGAGTGCAGTACTTC. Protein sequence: CSARTLGQSGVQYF.

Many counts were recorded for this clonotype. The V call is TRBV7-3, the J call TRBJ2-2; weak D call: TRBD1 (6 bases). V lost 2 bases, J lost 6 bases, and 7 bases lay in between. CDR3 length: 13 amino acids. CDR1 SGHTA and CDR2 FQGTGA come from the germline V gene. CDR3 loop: CASSLGTPGELFF. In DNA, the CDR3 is TGTGCCAGCAGCTTAGGGACACCCGGGGAGCTGTTTTTT.